One and the same sample provided the 26 T cell receptor beta chains below, sequenced in a study of blood T cell repertoires in COVID-19. Profiled with immunoSEQ multiplex PCR; TCRdb holds only in-frame clones, not every one. The sample consists of about 430,000 clones, roughly 90% of them appearing once. Sequencing was carried out using peripheral blood. The receptors derive from a man younger than 35 with COVID-19, enrolled during active disease.

The V gene is TRBV24-1, the J gene TRBJ1-2, with no clear D. The germline CDR1 and CDR2 sequences are KGHDR and SFDVKD. The CDR3 sequence is 22 residues long. Trimming took off 2 bases at V and 2 bases at J, with 32 bases between the two ends. The CDR3 loop reads CATSDWREFVTTPTSQNYGYTF. The CDR3 DNA is TGTGCCACCAGTGATTGGAGGGAGTTTGTAACGACGCCTACTAGCCAGAACTATGGCTACACCTTC.

The chain uses TRBV6-1 and TRBJ1-4; a possible D gene is TRBD1 (6 bases). The CDR3 has 17 amino acids. Trimming removed 2 bases at V and 0 bases at J, with 13 bases between. Germline V gene data show CDR1 as MNHNS and CDR2 as SASEGT. DNA for the CDR3: TGTGCCAGCAGTGAATTTGTCAGGGGAACAACTAATGAAAAACTGTTTTTT. Translating it yields CASSEFVRGTTNEKLFF.

Only one count was recorded for this clone. This chain uses TRBV2 with TRBJ1-4; D not resolved. Germline V gives CDR1 SNHLY, CDR2 FYNNEI. V was trimmed by 6 bases and J by 8 bases, leaving 16 bases between them. The length of the CDR3 is 14 residues. CDR3 DNA: TGTGCCAGCAGCGCCCAGAGTACCAGGGAAAAACTGTTTTTT. The encoded protein is CASSAQSTREKLFF.

The chain combines TRBV19 with TRBJ2-1, with a weak D call TRBD2 (6 bases). This CDR3 is 13 amino acids long. Germline V gene sequence: CDR1 LNHDA, CDR2 SQIVND (reference sequence). The germline V and J ends were trimmed by 6 bases and 2 bases, with 8 bases remaining between them. The CDR3 loop is CASRTGAYNEQFF. CDR3 DNA sequence: TGTGCCAGTAGAACGGGAGCCTACAATGAGCAGTTCTTC.

V gene TRBV30 combines with J gene TRBJ1-4; D is unresolved. Per germline, CDR1 GTSNPN and CDR2 SVGIG (reference sequence). This CDR3 region has 13 residues. V lost 2 bases and J 4 bases, leaving 8 bases between the germline ends. CDR3 residues: CAWSLSVNEKLFF. The CDR3 DNA sequence: TGTGCCTGGAGTCTGTCGGTTAATGAAAAACTGTTTTTT.

Turning to this clone: An end of the junction does not agree with germline; a read error may underlie this. The J gene is TRBJ2-5, the V gene TRBV5-4, with 12 bases matching TRBD2. Germline V gene lookup returns CDR1 SGHNT and CDR2 YYREEE (reference sequence). The CDR3 spans 13 residues. The CDR3 sequence is CASSFGLAGTPYF. The DNA for the CDR3 is TGTGCCAGCAGTTTTGGACTAGCGGGGACCCCGTACTTC.

The chain carries TRBV5-5 and TRBJ2-1; D is unclear. V lost 0 bases and J lost 4, with 5 bases in between. The length of the CDR3 is 13 residues. Germline V CDR1 and CDR2: SGHKS, YYEKEE (reference sequence). CDR3 region: CASSLVLYNEQFF. CDR3 nucleotides: TGTGCCAGCAGCTTGGTACTATACAATGAGCAGTTCTTC.

The table lists this clone with a count of one. The chain links TRBV7-9 to TRBJ2-1, with 12 bases that match TRBD2. The V and J ends lost 1 base and 4 bases, in that order; junction bases with no gene match: 2. The CDR3 has 16 residues. Germline assignment: CDR1 SEHNR and CDR2 FQNEAQ (reference sequence). CDR3 DNA: TGTGCCAGCAGCTTAGGACTAGCGGGAGATTACAATGAGCAGTTCTTC. Encoded protein: CASSLGLAGDYNEQFF.

The chain combines TRBV18 with TRBJ2-1; possible D gene TRBD2, 6 bases. Trimming shortened V by 8 bases and J by 7 bases, and 9 bases separated the two germline ends. Germline V lookup: CDR1 KGHSH, CDR2 LQKENI. This CDR3 is 11 amino acids long. The CDR3 DNA follows: TGTGCCAGCCAAGGAGGGAATGAGCAGTTCTTC. This encodes CASQGGNEQFF.

A single count supports this clone. The chain uses TRBV29-1 and TRBJ1-1, with 7 bases matching TRBD1. The CDR3 covers 14 residues. The germline gives CDR1 SQVTM, CDR2 ANQGSEA. V lost 2 bases to trimming and J lost 1 base; unmatched junction nucleotides: 4. The CDR3 DNA sequence: TGCAGCGTTGAACGCCAGGGGGGGAACACTGAAGCTTTCTTT. Translation: CSVERQGGNTEAFF.

The genes are TRBV28 and TRBJ1-1; D is undetermined. Trimming took 4 bases from V and 7 from J, leaving 10 bases between them. The CDR3 has 12 amino acids. Germline CDR1 MDHEN, CDR2 SYDVKM. The CDR3: CASSSPGGEAFF. In DNA form, the CDR3 reads TGTGCCAGCAGTTCACCGGGTGGTGAAGCTTTCTTT.

As for this clone: One junction end disagrees with the germline gene, perhaps due to a read error. V gene TRBV7-7 combines with J gene TRBJ2-5; 10 bases fit TRBD2. This CDR3 spans 18 amino acids. Germline V gives CDR1 SSHAT, CDR2 FNYEAQ (reference sequence). The CDR3 coding sequence is TGTGCTAGCAGCTTAGTTCTCAGGAGCGGGAGGGCACAGGAGACCCAGTACTTC. Translation: CASSLVLRSGRAQETQYF.

This clone was picked up one time. The chain has TRBV3-1 (or the pseudogene TRBV3-2) and TRBJ2-7, with 9 bases that match TRBD1. V dropped 3 bases and J dropped 0; count of bases not matched to a gene: 6. Germline V gene lookup returns CDR1 LGHDT and CDR2 YNNKEL (reference sequence). The CDR3 contains 16 residues. The CDR3 is CASSQAGQGPSYEQYF. CDR3 coding DNA: TGTGCCAGCAGCCAGGCCGGACAGGGGCCCTCCTACGAGCAGTACTTC.

The rearrangement uses TRBV19 and TRBJ2-3; 9 bases fit TRBD1. J was trimmed by 1 base and V by 4 bases; bases with no gene match: 3. The CDR3 is 15 residues long. The V gene's germline CDR1 is LNHDA and CDR2 SQIVND (reference sequence). This chain's CDR3 is CASSTRDRGTDTQYF. The CDR3 DNA reads TGTGCCAGTAGTACCCGGGACAGGGGCACAGATACGCAGTATTTT.

This clone was counted between two and nine times. V and J are TRBV19 and TRBJ2-1; D is possibly TRBD2 (5 bases). Germline lookup yields CDR1 LNHDA and CDR2 SQIVND (reference sequence). This CDR3 contains 13 residues. V gave up 3 bases and J gave up 10 bases, with 13 bases separating them. CDR3 sequence reads: CASSMVPGIEQFF. DNA for the CDR3: TGTGCCAGTAGTATGGTCCCGGGAATAGAGCAGTTCTTC.

The chain carries TRBV5-5 and TRBJ2-7; the match to TRBD1 covers 8 bases. The CDR3 is made up of 12 amino acids. Germline values: CDR1 SGHKS, CDR2 YYEKEE (reference sequence). J was trimmed by 5 bases and V by 4 bases; bases with no gene match: 2. The CDR3 sequence is CASSRGQDEQYF. The CDR3 bases are TGTGCCAGCAGCCGGGGACAGGACGAGCAGTACTTC.

The genes are TRBV7-2 and TRBJ2-1; 11 nucleotides align to TRBD2. Losses at the gene ends were 5 bases for V and 4 bases for J; bases not matched to a gene: 7. This CDR3 spans 16 amino acids. CDR1 and CDR2 (germline): SGHTA, FQGNSA. CDR3 DNA: TGTGCCAGCAGCCCAGAAGGACTAGCGGGTTACAATGAGCAGTTCTTC. Protein product: CASSPEGLAGYNEQFF.

This rearrangement joins TRBV3-1 (or the pseudogene TRBV3-2) to TRBJ2-7; 10 nucleotides agree with TRBD2. Germline CDR1 and CDR2: LGHDT and YNNKEL (reference sequence). With V trimmed by 3 bases and J by 3 bases, 8 bases remained unmatched. The length of the CDR3 is 16 residues. DNA of the CDR3: TGTGCCAGCAGCCAGAGCCTAGCGGGAGCTCTCTACGAGCAGTACTTC. This encodes CASSQSLAGALYEQYF.

The V gene is TRBV7-8, the J gene TRBJ1-1, with 9 bases lining up with TRBD1. Germline-derived CDR1 and CDR2 are SGHVS and FQNEAQ. V dropped 4 bases and J dropped 5; count of bases not matched to a gene: 5. This CDR3 region has 14 residues. The CDR3 DNA follows: TGTGCCAGCAGCTCGGACAGGGGTACAACTGAAGCTTTCTTT. Protein sequence: CASSSDRGTTEAFF.

This clone was detected a few times. The genes are TRBV19 and TRBJ2-2, with 9 bases identical to TRBD1. CDR3 length: 17 residues. Germline assignment: CDR1 LNHDA and CDR2 SQIVND (reference sequence). Germline trimming cut 7 bases from V and 2 bases from J; bases unmatched to any gene: 11. The CDR3 DNA sequence: TGTGCCAGTATGGGAATCCCGGGACAGGGAAACACCGGGGAGCTGTTTTTT. Translated: CASMGIPGQGNTGELFF.

The chain is built from TRBV20-1 and TRBJ1-2, with D hard to call. The CDR3 has 11 amino acids. Trimming took off 5 bases at V and 3 bases at J, with 7 bases between the two ends. Germline CDR1 is DFQATT and CDR2 is SNEGSKA (reference sequence). The DNA of the CDR3 is TGCAGTGCTCGGGTAGACTATGGCTACACCTTC. As protein: CSARVDYGYTF.

Comment on this clone: This sample also contains other DNA sequences that code for the same CDR3. The chain links TRBV5-1 to TRBJ1-2; D gene uncertain. Trimming left V 0 bases short and J 0 bases short, with 6 bases between. Per the germline V gene, CDR1 is SGHRS and CDR2 is YFSETQ. The CDR3 covers 14 residues. CDR3 region: CASSLDRSNYGYTF. The CDR3 bases are TGCGCCAGCAGCTTGGACAGATCTAACTATGGCTACACCTTC. Combining the CDR3 with reference TRBV5-1 and TRBJ1-2 gives the whole variable domain KAGVTQTPRYLIKTRGQQVTLSCSPISGHRSVSWYQQTPGQGLQFLFEYFSETQRNKGNFPGRFSGRQFSNSRSEMNVSTLELGDSALYLCASSLDRSNYGYTFGSGTRLTVV.

V and J are TRBV9 and TRBJ2-3; 13 bases line up with TRBD2. This CDR3 is 18 amino acids long. The V gene's germline CDR1 is SGDLS and CDR2 YYNGEE. Trimming took 4 bases from V and 2 from J; bases not matched to a gene: 10. The CDR3 coding sequence is TGTGCCAGCAGCTTACGGACTAGCGGGGGCCCCCCCACAGATACGCAGTATTTT. It translates to CASSLRTSGGPPTDTQYF.

The rearrangement links TRBV9 to TRBJ2-3; D is perhaps TRBD1 (6 bases). Trimming cost V 0 bases and J 7 bases, with 12 bases left between them. The CDR3 contains 14 residues. The germline V gene has CDR1 SGDLS and CDR2 YYNGEE. This chain's CDR3 is CASSVATQGHTQYF. The CDR3 DNA sequence: TGTGCCAGCAGCGTAGCTACTCAGGGGCATACGCAGTATTTT.

This clone appeared once. This chain uses TRBV4-2 with TRBJ2-6, with D uncertain. V was trimmed by 2 bases and J by 0 bases, leaving 8 bases between them. The CDR3 spans 16 residues. Germline lookup yields CDR1 LGHNA and CDR2 YNFKEQ. The CDR3 region is CASSQPPSSGANVLTF. CDR3 in DNA: TGTGCCAGCAGCCAACCTCCCTCCTCTGGGGCCAACGTCCTGACTTTC.

CDR3 protein: CASSRSRETEQYF. The CDR3, as DNA: TGTGCCAGCTCGCGATCCCGGGAAACCGAGCAGTACTTC. The chain links TRBV18 to TRBJ2-7; D is perhaps TRBD2 (5 bases). V shed 6 bases and J shed 6 bases, with 15 bases lying between them. Germline-derived CDR1 and CDR2 are KGHSH and LQKENI. This CDR3 is 13 amino acids long.